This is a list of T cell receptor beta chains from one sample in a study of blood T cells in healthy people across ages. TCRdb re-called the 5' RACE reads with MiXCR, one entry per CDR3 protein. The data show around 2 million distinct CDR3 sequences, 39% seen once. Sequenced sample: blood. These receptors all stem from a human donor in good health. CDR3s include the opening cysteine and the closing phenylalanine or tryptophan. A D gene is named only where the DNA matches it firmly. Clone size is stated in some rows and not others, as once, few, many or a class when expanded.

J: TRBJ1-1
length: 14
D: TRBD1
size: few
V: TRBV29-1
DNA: TGCAGCGTATCACACAGGGGTGAGGGCCCTGAAGCTTTCTTT
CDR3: CSVSHRGEGPEAFF

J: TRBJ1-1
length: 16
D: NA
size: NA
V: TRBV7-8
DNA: TGTGCCAGCAGCTTAGCGGCACGGGGCATGAACACTGAAGCTTTCTTT
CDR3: CASSLAARGMNTEAFF

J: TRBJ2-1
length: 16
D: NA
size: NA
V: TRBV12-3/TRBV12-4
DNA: TGTGCCAGTAGCTTTCAGAGTGGGGGTGGTGGCAATGAGCAGTTCTTC
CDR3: CASSFQSGGGGNEQFF

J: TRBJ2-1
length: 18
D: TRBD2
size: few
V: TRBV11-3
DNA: TGTGCCAGCAGCCATATTAGAGGAGGACTAGCGGGGGCTAATGAGCAGTTCTTC
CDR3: CASSHIRGGLAGANEQFF

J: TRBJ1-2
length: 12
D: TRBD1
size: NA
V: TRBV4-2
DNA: TGTGCCAGCAGCCAGCACAGGGGAGGCTACACCTTC
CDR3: CASSQHRGGYTF

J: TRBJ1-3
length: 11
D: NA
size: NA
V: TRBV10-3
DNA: TGTGCCATCAGTGAGGAAAACACCATATATTTT
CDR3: CAISEENTIYF

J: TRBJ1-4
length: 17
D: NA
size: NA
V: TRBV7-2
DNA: TGTGCCAGCAGCTTATTGGGATTGGGTAAAGCTAATGAAAAACTGTTTTTT
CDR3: CASSLLGLGKANEKLFF

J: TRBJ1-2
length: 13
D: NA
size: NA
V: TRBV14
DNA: TGTGCCAGCAGCCAGACCGTGACTTATGGCTACACCTTC
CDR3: CASSQTVTYGYTF

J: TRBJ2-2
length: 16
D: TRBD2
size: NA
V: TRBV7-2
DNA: TGTGCCAGCAGCTTAGGAGCGGGGCGGGGGTCCGGGGAGCTGTTTTTT
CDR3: CASSLGAGRGSGELFF

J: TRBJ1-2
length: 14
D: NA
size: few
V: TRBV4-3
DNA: TGCGCCAGCAGCCAAGAAATGGGGACGGCGGGCTACACCTTC
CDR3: CASSQEMGTAGYTF

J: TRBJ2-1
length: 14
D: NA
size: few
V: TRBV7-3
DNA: TGTGCCAGCAGCTTAACGTGGGGTCACAATGAGCAGTTCTTC
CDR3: CASSLTWGHNEQFF

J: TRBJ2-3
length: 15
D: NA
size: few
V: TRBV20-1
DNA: TGCAGTGCCAGTAAGCCTACTGACTACACAGATACGCAGTATTTT
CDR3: CSASKPTDYTDTQYF

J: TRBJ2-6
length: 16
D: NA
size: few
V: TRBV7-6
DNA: TGTGCCAGCAGCTTAGATTCCCTCTCTGGGGCCAACGTCCTGACTTTC
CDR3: CASSLDSLSGANVLTF

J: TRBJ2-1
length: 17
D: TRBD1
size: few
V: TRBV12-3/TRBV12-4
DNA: TGTGCCAGCAGTTTTGCGGACAGGGTTTTGGAGGACAATGAGCAGTTCTTC
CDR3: CASSFADRVLEDNEQFF

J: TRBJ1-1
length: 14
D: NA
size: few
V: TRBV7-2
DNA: TGTGCCAGCAGCTTGAACAGGGAGTACACTGAAGCTTTCTTT
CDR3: CASSLNREYTEAFF

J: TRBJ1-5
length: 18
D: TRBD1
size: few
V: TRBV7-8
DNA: TGTGCCAGCAGTTCAGGCCTTCGACAGGGAGGCTACAATCAGCCCCAGCATTTT
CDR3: CASSSGLRQGGYNQPQHF

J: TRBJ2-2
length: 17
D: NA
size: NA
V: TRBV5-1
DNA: TGCGCCAGCAGCTTGTCGACGGGGGCCCTGAACACCGGGGAGCTGTTTTTT
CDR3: CASSLSTGALNTGELFF

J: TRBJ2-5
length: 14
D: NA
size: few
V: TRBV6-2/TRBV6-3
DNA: TGTGCCAGCAGTTTGTCGGTAAACCAAGAGACCCAGTACTTC
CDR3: CASSLSVNQETQYF

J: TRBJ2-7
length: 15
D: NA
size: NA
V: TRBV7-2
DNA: TGTGCCAGCAGTATATTCCCAGGTGCGTCCTACGAGCAGTACTTC
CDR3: CASSIFPGASYEQYF

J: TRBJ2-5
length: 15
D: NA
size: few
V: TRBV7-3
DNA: TGTGCCAGCAGCTTAACAGGATACAGCAAAGAGACCCAGTACTTC
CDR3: CASSLTGYSKETQYF

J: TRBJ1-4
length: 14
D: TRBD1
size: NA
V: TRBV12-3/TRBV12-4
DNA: TGTGCCAGCAGAGGGACAGGCCGAAATGAAAAACTGTTTTTT
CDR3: CASRGTGRNEKLFF

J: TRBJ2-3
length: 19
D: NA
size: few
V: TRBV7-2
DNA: TGTGCCAGCAGCTTAGTCTTCGCTGGGGGTCTGTTCAGCACAGATACGCAGTATTTT
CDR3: CASSLVFAGGLFSTDTQYF

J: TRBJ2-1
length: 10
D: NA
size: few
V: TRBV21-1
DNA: TGTGCCAGGACGCCCACTGAGCAGTTCTTC
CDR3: CARTPTEQFF

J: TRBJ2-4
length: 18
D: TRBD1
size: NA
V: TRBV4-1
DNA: TGCGCCAGCAGCCCTGCCGGGACAGGGGGCGAACTCTTGAAAGAGCAGTACTTC
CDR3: CASSPAGTGGELLKEQYF

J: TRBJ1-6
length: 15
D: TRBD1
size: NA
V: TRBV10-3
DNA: TGTGCCATCAGTGGTGGGACAGGGGATTATTCACCCCCCCACTTT
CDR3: CAISGGTGDYSPPHF

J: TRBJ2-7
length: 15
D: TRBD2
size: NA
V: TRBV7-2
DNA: TGTGCCAGCAGCCGCGGAGCGGGGGCCCTTTACGAGCAGTACTTC
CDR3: CASSRGAGALYEQYF

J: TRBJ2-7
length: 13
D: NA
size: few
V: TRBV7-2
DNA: TGTGCCAGCAGCCGAGAAACCAACTACGAGCAGTACTTC
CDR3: CASSRETNYEQYF

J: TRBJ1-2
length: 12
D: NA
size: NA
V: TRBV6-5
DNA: TGTGCCAGCTACCACCTGAACTATGGCTACACCTTC
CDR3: CASYHLNYGYTF

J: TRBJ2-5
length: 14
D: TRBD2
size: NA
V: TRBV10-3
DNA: TGTGCCATGGGGGGGACTAACCCCAGAGAGACCCAGTACTTC
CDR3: CAMGGTNPRETQYF

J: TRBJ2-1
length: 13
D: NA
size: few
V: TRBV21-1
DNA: TGTGCCAGCAGCAAGACTAGCGGGGAGGAGCAGTTCTTC
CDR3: CASSKTSGEEQFF

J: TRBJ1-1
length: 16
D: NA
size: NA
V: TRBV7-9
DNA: TGTGCCAGCACCGTACCCGTTTCGGGCATGAACACTGAAGCTTTCTTT
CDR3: CASTVPVSGMNTEAFF

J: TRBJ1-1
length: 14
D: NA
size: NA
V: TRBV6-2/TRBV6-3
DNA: TGTGCCAGCAGGGACCGACAACCTAACACTGAAGCTTTCTTT
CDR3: CASRDRQPNTEAFF

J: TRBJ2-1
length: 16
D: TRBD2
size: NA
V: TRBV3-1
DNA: TGTGCCAGCAGCCAAGAAGGGACTAGTGATTTGGGGGAGCAGTTCTTC
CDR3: CASSQEGTSDLGEQFF

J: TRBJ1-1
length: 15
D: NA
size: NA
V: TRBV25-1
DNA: TGTGCCAGCAGCGAGTGGGGGGAGGGAAACACTGAAGCTTTCTTT
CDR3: CASSEWGEGNTEAFF

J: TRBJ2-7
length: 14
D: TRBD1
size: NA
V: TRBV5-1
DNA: TGCGCCAGCAGCCCCCGACAGGGGGGCCACGAGCAGTACTTC
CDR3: CASSPRQGGHEQYF

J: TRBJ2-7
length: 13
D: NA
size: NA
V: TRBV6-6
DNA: TGTGCCAGCATCAAGACAGGGAGGGACGAGCAGTACTTC
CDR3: CASIKTGRDEQYF

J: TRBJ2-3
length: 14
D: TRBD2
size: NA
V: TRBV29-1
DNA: TGCAGCGGCGTGGGACTAGCCTACACAGATACGCAGTATTTT
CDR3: CSGVGLAYTDTQYF